One and the same sample provided the 9 T cell receptor beta chains below, sequenced in a study of a mutant IDH1 vaccine in newly diagnosed glioma. As to time point: week 23, last vaccination. Every vaccine dose comprised 300 ug of mutant IDH1 20-mer peptide plus topical imiquimod. Antigen specificity for these receptors is unknown. Assay: immunoSEQ multiplex PCR; the TCRdb copy retains only in-frame clones and omits some. The data show 25,000 to 35,000 clones, 80% seen once. The sample consisted of PBMCs, taken from a glioma patient whose treatment included an IDH1 peptide vaccine. The receptors derive from a woman aged 18 to 35 with glioma.

This clone was recorded a few times. V is TRBV2 and J is TRBJ1-5; 9 bases agree with TRBD1. Germline lookup yields CDR1 SNHLY and CDR2 FYNNEI. After removal of 6 bases from V and 3 bases from J, the junction contained 6 bases not matched to a gene. CDR3 length: 15 residues. The CDR3: CASSTGTGYNQPQHF. The DNA of the CDR3 is TGTGCCAGCAGCACCGGGACAGGGTACAATCAGCCCCAGCATTTT.

The rearrangement joins TRBV14 to TRBJ2-7; D may match TRBD1 or TRBD2 (5 bases each). V shed 4 bases and J shed 3 bases, with 10 bases lying between them. CDR1 is SGHDN and CDR2 is FVKESK in the germline V gene. This CDR3 spans 13 amino acids. The CDR3 region has the DNA TGTGCCAGCAGCCTCGAGGGGTACTACGAGCAGTACTTC. This gives the protein CASSLEGYYEQYF.

CDR3 amino acids: CASSIAGGPGTGELFF. CDR3 nucleotides: TGTGCCAGCAGCATAGCGGGGGGGCCGGGCACCGGGGAGCTGTTTTTT. The chain combines TRBV13 with TRBJ2-2; 11 bases agree with TRBD2. The J segment lost 4 bases and the V segment lost 5 bases, leaving 6 bases of the junction unmatched. The CDR3 runs 16 residues. Per germline, CDR1 PRHDT and CDR2 FYEKMQ (reference sequence).

The rearrangement uses TRBV9 and TRBJ1-2; no firm D call. The length of the CDR3 is 16 residues. V dropped 3 bases and J dropped 4 bases, with 19 bases sitting between them. Germline CDR1 reads SGDLS; CDR2 reads YYNGEE. CDR3 in amino acids: CASSASARTATYGYTF. The CDR3 DNA reads TGTGCCAGCAGCGCCTCGGCAAGGACGGCTACCTATGGCTACACCTTC.

V gene TRBV7-9 combines with J gene TRBJ1-5; 11 nucleotides line up with TRBD1. Looked up from germline, CDR1 is SEHNR and CDR2 is FQNEAQ (reference sequence). V lost 1 base and J lost 6; bases outside the gene matches: 8. CDR3 length: 17 amino acids. CDR3: CASSLGSWTGGTQPQHF. As DNA, the CDR3 is TGTGCCAGCAGCTTAGGAAGCTGGACAGGGGGCACTCAGCCCCAGCATTTT.

The chain uses TRBV6-5 and TRBJ1-2, with 10 bases that match TRBD1. Germline V CDR1 and CDR2: MNHEY, SVGAGI. The trim removed 0 bases at V and 4 bases at J, leaving 2 bases unmatched. The CDR3 covers 15 residues. The CDR3 nucleotides are TGTGCCAGCAGTTACTCCAGGACAGGGGGCTATGGCTACACCTTC. Translating it yields CASSYSRTGGYGYTF.

This chain connects TRBV6-6 to TRBJ1-5, with D maybe TRBD1 (5 bases). CDR1 is MNHNY and CDR2 is SVGAGI in the germline V gene (reference sequence). The ends were cut back, 11 bases at V and 3 bases at J, with 11 bases in the middle. The CDR3 totals 12 residues. The CDR3 loop is CASGQINQPQHF. The CDR3 DNA reads as TGTGCCTCGGGGCAAATCAATCAGCCCCAGCATTTT.

This chain links TRBV6-5 with TRBJ2-1, with 7 bases that match TRBD2. V gave up 10 bases and J gave up 10 bases; unmatched junction bases: 10. The CDR3 length is 12 residues. Germline assignment: CDR1 MNHEY and CDR2 SVGAGI. Here the CDR3 DNA reads TGTGCCACCGGGACTAAACCACTAGAGCAGTTCTTC. Translation gives CATGTKPLEQFF.

V and J are TRBV7-8 and TRBJ1-2; 7 bases fit TRBD1. V lost 8 bases and J lost 3; bases outside the gene matches: 6. From germline, CDR1 is SGHVS and CDR2 FQNEAQ. The CDR3 has 13 residues. CDR3 in amino acids: CASSWDRYYGYTF. CDR3 nucleotides: TGTGCCAGCTCATGGGACAGATACTATGGCTACACCTTC.